This T cell receptor (beta chain) was found in a study of CD8 T cells in ankylosing spondylitis. General study points: A CD8+ phenotype characterized the disease-linked clones, which were relatively rare in peripheral blood. Disease-linked clones reportedly showed significant enrichment in matched ankylosing spondylitis synovial fluid. A TCR beta motif of several highly homologous variants appeared characteristic of ankylosing spondylitis blood. In synovial fluid and blood from reactive arthritis, some motif variants were previously reported.

Turning to this clonotype: Antigen specificity is unknown.

Per the germline V gene, CDR1 is LGHNA and CDR2 is YNFKEQ. V shed 0 bases and J shed 6 bases, with 11 bases lying between them. The CDR3 spans 14 residues. Generation of TCR beta libraries employed quantitative 5'-RACE incorporating molecular barcodes. TCRdb passed the 5' RACE reads through MiXCR, listing each CDR3 protein once. The repertoire has around 540,000 distinct CDR3 sequences, over 9.5% of them found once; the top ten carry approximately 7%. This chain links TRBV4-2 with TRBJ1-2; TRBD1 is a possible D gene (5 bases). Sequenced input: blood, either unsorted or a sorted T cell fraction (not recorded which). This receptor was taken from a male donor with ankylosing spondylitis. The CDR3 nucleotides read TGTGCCAGCAGCCAAGATTTGTCCAGGGATGGCTACACCTTC. Translating gives CASSQDLSRDGYTF.